This T cell receptor beta chain comes out of a study of T cell repertoires in aging, cancer and after chemotherapy (dated by TCRdb to the late 2010s). Concerning the study at large: The donors fell into six age groups ranging from 30 or younger to 70 or older, and each group had at least three individuals. About 9.3 million TCR reads were contained in the full dataset. Alongside around 97 healthy donors serving as a reference group, the cohort included roughly 220 cancer patients, of whom 94 had hematological cancers and more than 120 had solid cancers. In the solid tumor group, the paired samples taken before and after chemotherapy came from brain tumor (glioblastoma) patients given temozolomide-based therapy. Peripheral blood TCR beta repertoires from healthy donors and cancer patients were profiled to examine immunoaging and T cell reconstitution after chemotherapy.

What the study reported, not specific to this receptor: It was noted by the authors that conclusions about immunological memory after chemotherapy cannot be drawn from the repertoire data. Median generation probability increased over the chemotherapy interval in both cancer cohorts, suggesting repertoire reconstitution through rebound thymic output. In healthy donors, the decline in TCR diversity with age was mainly explained by loss of richness, whereas in cancer patients loss of evenness was also found to contribute. Compared with age-matched healthy donors, untreated patients with either hematological or solid cancers had significantly lower TCR diversity in the blood along with higher clonality.

Genomic DNA extracted from peripheral blood, rather than sorted cells or RNA, was used as the source for amplification of TCR beta rearrangements. Multiplex touch-down PCR with a mixed TRB-A/B primer pool was used to amplify rearranged TRB sequences covering the V, D and J segments. Two consecutive PCR reactions with Phusion HS II polymerase added Illumina adapters and sample indices to the amplicons. Amplicons were gel-purified using the NucleoSpin Gel and PCR Clean-up kit and were subsequently checked with Qubit and an Agilent 2100 Bioanalyzer. The libraries were sequenced on an Illumina MiSeq with 600-cycle, single-indexed, paired-end runs. As for the authors' bioinformatics: Processing of the TRB sequences was carried out with MiXCR versions 2.12 and 3.0.5. Each unique CDR3 nucleotide sequence was counted as one clone, and only productive sequences with at least two reads were retained. The repertoire metrics were Shannon diversity, evenness, clonality (defined as one minus evenness), and alpha-parameterized diversity profiles covering alpha 0 to 5. Generation probabilities of clones in paired pre- and post-chemotherapy samples were computed with the IGoR algorithm. TCRdb trimmed public reads at Q25 via fastp, called clones via MiXCR and kept in-frame beta chains. Rows with one shared CDR3 protein collapse into an entry with the most common genes and DNA. TCRdb, not the authors, supplied the V and J calls. In this sample the table shows some 9,000 distinct CDR3 sequences, over 40% of which occur a single time. About 12% of the sample is in the top ten clones.

The sample holds a few counts of this clonotype. Its cognate antigen has yet to be identified. The sample holds no much larger clone one base away, and base qualities are not on file. V is cut back by 6 bases and J by 9 bases, with 5 bases in the junction unmatched. The CDR3 has 12 amino acids, counting the end cysteine and phenylalanine. Solely the CDR3 DNA is kept, with 36 bases framed from the first base. The sequence derives from a human donor with a solid tumor. The chain joins TRBV12-3 or TRBV12-4 to TRBJ2-1, and 7 junction bases match TRBD1. The sample consisted of blood. The CDR3 protein sequence reads: CASRTPGGEQFF. The sequence in DNA is TGTGCCAGCAGAACCCCAGGGGGTGAGCAGTTCTTC.